The present entry profiles one TCR beta chain with its context. Its antigen remains unidentified. This sample was included in a study of breast tumors, draining lymph nodes, adjacent tissues. Study outcomes and limitations: Tumors had less TCR diversity than lymph nodes, more than nontumor tissue. Luminal-like breast cancer showed significantly higher tumor–nontumor repertoire similarity than basal-like. Most tumor T cells seemingly derive from lymph node, then expand in tumor. Data only fit, rather than demonstrated, lymph node origin of most tumor T cells.

The lymph nodes were axillary draining lymph nodes from breast cancer patients. The CDR3 totals 13 residues. The J segment lost 4 bases and the V segment lost 6 bases, leaving 1 base of the junction unmatched. Looked up from germline, CDR1 is SEHNR and CDR2 is FQNEAQ (reference sequence). TCRdb re-called the multiplex PCR reads with MiXCR, one entry per CDR3 protein. The top ten clones hold roughly 2.4% of a sample with 75,000 to 100,000 distinct CDR3 sequences, roughly 19% of them seen once. Sequencing input: axillary lymph node tissue. The V and J genes are TRBV7-9 and TRBJ2-1, with 9 bases identical to TRBD2. The sequence came from a female donor with breast cancer. Some clones in this sample may be carry-over from other donors' samples. In DNA form, the CDR3 reads TGTGCCAGCAGGCTAGCGGGATACAATGAGCAGTTCTTC. Translation gives CASRLAGYNEQFF.